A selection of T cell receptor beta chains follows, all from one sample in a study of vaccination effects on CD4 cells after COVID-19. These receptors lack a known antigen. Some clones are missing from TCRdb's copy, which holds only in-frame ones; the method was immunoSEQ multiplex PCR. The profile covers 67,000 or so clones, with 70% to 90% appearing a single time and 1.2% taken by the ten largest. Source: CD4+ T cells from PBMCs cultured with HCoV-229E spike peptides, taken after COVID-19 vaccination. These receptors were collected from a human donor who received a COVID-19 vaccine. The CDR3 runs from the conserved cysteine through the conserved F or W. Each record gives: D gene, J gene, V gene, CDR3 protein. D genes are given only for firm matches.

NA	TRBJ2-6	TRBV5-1	CASSIEVGANVLTF
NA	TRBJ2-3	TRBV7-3	CASSFGDTTDTQYF
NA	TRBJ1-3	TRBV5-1	CASSLDPGNTIYF
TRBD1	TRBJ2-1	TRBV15	CATSFPGGRSDNEQFF
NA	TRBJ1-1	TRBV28	CASSWLFGGGQGYTEAFF
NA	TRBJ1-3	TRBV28	CASSEVIGNTIYF
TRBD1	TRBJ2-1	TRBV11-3	CASSQDRGLVNEQFF
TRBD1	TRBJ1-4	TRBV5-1	CASSSGTADEKLFF
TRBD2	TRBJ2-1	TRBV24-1	CATSGRRASGGGRRDEQFF
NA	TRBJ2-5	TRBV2	CASSEAVRGSVETQYF
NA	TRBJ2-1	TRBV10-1	CASSESVNEQFF
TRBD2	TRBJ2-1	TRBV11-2	CASSSFRSSGGAYNEQFF
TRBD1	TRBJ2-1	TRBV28	CASSPGGASDNEQFF
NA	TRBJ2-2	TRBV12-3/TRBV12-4	CASRRTGELFF
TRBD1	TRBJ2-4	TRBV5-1	CASSYYSGGGIDIQYF
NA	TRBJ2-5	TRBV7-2	CASSLVSRGVQETQYF
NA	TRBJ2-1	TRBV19	CASDGTAAAEGEQFF
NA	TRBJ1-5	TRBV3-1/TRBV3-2	CASSQDGQPQHF
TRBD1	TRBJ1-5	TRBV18	CASSPPGQASNQPQHF
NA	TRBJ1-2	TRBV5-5	CASSLYWDNYGYTF
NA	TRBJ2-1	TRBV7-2	CASSRRGGASNEQFF
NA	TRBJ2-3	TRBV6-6	CASSPPVSTDTQYF
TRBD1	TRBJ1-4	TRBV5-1	CASSQGAEDEKLFF
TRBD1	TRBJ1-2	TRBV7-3	CASSLTSDRGRAYGYTF
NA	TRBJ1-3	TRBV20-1	CSAGPGNTIYF
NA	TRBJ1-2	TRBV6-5	CATNRVEAGYTF
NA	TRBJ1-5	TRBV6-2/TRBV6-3	CASSSGERAQHF
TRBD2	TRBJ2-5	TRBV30	CAWPHYSGGARETQYF
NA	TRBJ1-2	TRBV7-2	CASSFSSSINYGYTF
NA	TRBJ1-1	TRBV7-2	CASSSLRWGTEAFF